Each of the 3 T cell receptor beta chains below was sequenced from the same sample in a study of T cell repertoires in ileal Crohn's disease. The time point is: inflamed ileum from the surgical specimen. Clones were read by immunoSEQ multiplex PCR, and TCRdb kept only the in-frame ones, dropping some. The data show 13,000 or so clones, over 75% seen once. The source material was ileal tissue. These TCRs come from an adult with Crohn's disease.

The rearrangement links TRBV30 to TRBJ2-1, with 11 bases lining up with TRBD2. This CDR3 has 14 residues. The germline CDR1 and CDR2 sequences are GTSNPN and SVGIG (reference sequence). J lost 9 bases, V lost 3 bases, and 7 bases had no gene match. CDR3 in amino acids: CAWRRLAGGVEQFF. CDR3 nucleotide sequence: TGTGCCTGGAGGAGGCTAGCGGGGGGAGTTGAGCAGTTCTTC. Using reference TRBV30 and TRBJ2-1 for the parts outside the CDR3, the full variable domain is SQTIHQWPATLVQPVGSPLSLECTVEGTSNPNLYWYRQAAGRGLQLLFYSVGIGQISSEVPQNLSASRPQDRQFILSSKKLLLSDSGFYLCAWRRLAGGVEQFFGPGTRLTVL.

The CDR3 DNA is TGTGCCAGCAGTGAAGGGGAGCGGGGGCTCACAGATACGCAGTATTTT. Residues: CASSEGERGLTDTQYF. J is TRBJ2-3 and V is TRBV2; 8 positions agree with TRBD2. V lost 1 base to trimming and J lost 2 bases; unmatched junction nucleotides: 5. This CDR3 is 16 amino acids long. Germline CDR1 reads SNHLY; CDR2 reads FYNNEI.

A few counts support this clone. V and J are TRBV7-3 and TRBJ1-6, with TRBD1 as a possible D gene (5 bases). CDR3 length: 13 residues. From germline, CDR1 is SGHTA and CDR2 FQGTGA. V was trimmed by 5 bases and J by 9 bases, leaving 11 bases between them. CDR3 DNA: TGTGCCAGCAGCCTCAGGGAGAGTTCACCCCTCCACTTT. It codes for CASSLRESSPLHF. The full variable domain, in which reference TRBV7-3 and TRBJ1-6 provide the parts outside the CDR3, is GAGVSQTPSNKVTEKGKYVELRCDPISGHTALYWYRQSLGQGPEFLIYFQGTGAADDSGLPNDRFFAVRPEGSVSTLKIQRTERGDSAVYLCASSLRESSPLHFGNGTRLTVT.